This TCR beta chain was profiled in a study of blood T cell repertoires in COVID-19. TCRdb keeps only in-frame clones here, not all; method: immunoSEQ multiplex PCR. This sample has hundreds of thousands of clones, with almost 90% found just once. This CDR3 comprises 20 residues. Clinical histories supplied by participants themselves formed the basis of cohort assignment. The receptor was isolated from a woman aged 18-29 years with acute COVID-19. Sequenced sample: PBMCs or T cells enriched from blood (not recorded which). The V call is TRBV22-1, the J call TRBJ2-1; TRBD2 is the table's D call, not checked against the DNA. TRBV22-1 corresponds to a pseudogene. In nucleotides, the CDR3 is TGTCCTGGGAGCGCACGTACGACCTCATGGACTAGCGGGGCCTACAATGAGCAGTTCTTC. Translated, it gives CPGSARTTSWTSGAYNEQFF.